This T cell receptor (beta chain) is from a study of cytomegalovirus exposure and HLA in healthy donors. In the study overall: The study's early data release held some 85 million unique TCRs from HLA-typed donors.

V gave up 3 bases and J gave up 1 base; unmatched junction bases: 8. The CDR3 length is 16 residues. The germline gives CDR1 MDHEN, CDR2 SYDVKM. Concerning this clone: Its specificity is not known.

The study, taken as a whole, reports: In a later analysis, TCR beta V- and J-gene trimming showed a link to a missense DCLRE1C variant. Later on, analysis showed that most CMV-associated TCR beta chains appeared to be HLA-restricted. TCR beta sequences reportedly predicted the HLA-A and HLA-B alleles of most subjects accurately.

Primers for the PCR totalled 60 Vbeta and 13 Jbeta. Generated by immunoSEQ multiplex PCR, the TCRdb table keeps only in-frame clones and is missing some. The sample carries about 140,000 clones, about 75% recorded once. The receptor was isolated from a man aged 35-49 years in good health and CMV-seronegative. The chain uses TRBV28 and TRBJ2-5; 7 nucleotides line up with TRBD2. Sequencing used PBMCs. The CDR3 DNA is TGTGCCAGCAGTTTGGGGGTGACTAGCTTCCAAGAGACCCAGTACTTC. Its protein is CASSLGVTSFQETQYF.